Given below is one TCR beta chain in context. This sample stems from a study of identifying expanded T cells in peripheral blood. Per the germline V gene, CDR1 is KGHSH and CDR2 is LQKENI. This CDR3 has 16 residues. Generated by immunoSEQ multiplex PCR, the TCRdb table keeps only in-frame clones and is missing some. The table shows approximately 130,000 clones, with around 88% occurring only once. The clonotype was recovered from a person aged 18-70 years in good health. Sequencing was performed on blood. The chain links TRBV18 to TRBJ2-2; TRBD1 matches 10 bases. TRBJ1-3 matches the DNA end more closely, so the J call is doubtful. The CDR3 DNA follows: TGTGCCAGCTCACCGACAGGGGGCCACTCTGGAAACACCATATATTTT. This codes for CASSPTGGHSGNTIYF.